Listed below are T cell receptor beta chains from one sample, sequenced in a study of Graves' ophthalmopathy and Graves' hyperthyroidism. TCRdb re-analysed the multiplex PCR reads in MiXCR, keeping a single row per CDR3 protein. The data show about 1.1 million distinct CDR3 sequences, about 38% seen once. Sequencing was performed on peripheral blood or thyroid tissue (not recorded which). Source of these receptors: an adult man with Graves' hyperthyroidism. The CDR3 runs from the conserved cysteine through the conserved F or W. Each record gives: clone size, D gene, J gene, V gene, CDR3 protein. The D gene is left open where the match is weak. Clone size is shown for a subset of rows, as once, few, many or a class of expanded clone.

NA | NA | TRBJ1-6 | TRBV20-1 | CSAAGTPPRSPLHF
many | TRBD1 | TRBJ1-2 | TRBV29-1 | CSVLGQAMGGYGYTF
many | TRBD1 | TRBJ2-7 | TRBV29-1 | CSVQHRGKTSYEQYF
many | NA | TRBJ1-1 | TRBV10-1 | CASSELGGEAFF
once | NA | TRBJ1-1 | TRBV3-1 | CASSLRGGGEAFF
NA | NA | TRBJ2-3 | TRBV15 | CATSTRGSTDTQYF
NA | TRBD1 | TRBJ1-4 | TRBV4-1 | CASSQGGQGGEKLFF
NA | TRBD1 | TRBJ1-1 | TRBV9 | CASSAGGGAFF
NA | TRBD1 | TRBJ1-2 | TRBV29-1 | CSVAGTGRYYGYTF
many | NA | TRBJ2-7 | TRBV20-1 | CSASDGTPAREQYF
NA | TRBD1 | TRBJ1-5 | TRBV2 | CASSSDRGLNQPQHF
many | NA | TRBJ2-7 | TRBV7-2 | CASSRNYEQYF
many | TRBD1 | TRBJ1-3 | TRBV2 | CATFSGTGFSGNTIYF